These T cell receptor beta chains were read from a single sample in a study of vaccination and CD4 T cells after COVID-19. These receptors have no known antigen. Via MiXCR, TCRdb re-called the PCR reads, giving one row per CDR3 protein. The sample shows around 25,000 distinct CDR3 sequences, under 70% of them seen only once. Specimen: CD4+ T cells from blood, cultured in vitro. Source of these receptors: a human donor who had recovered from COVID-19. CDR3s include the opening cysteine and the closing phenylalanine or tryptophan. The D gene is left open where the match is weak. The listing skips clone size in some rows; elsewhere it reads once, few, many or a size class.

J,D,size,V,DNA,CDR3
TRBJ2-2,TRBD2,-,TRBV20-1,TGCAGTGCTTCTAAAGCGGGGCAGAACACCGGGGAGCTGTTTTTT,CSASKAGQNTGELFF
TRBJ1-1,-,few,TRBV20-1,TGCAGTGCTAAAGGGTCACCAGGCACTGAAGCTTTCTTT,CSAKGSPGTEAFF
TRBJ2-5,-,-,TRBV18,TGTGCCAGCTCACGGGATAGAGAGACCCAGTACTTC,CASSRDRETQYF
TRBJ2-1,-,few,TRBV9,TGTGCCAGCAGCTTAGGGGTAGAAGTGAGCAATGAGCAGTTCTTC,CASSLGVEVSNEQFF
TRBJ1-1,-,-,TRBV20-1,TGCAGTGCTCCAACGGGGAACACTGAAGCTTTCTTT,CSAPTGNTEAFF
TRBJ1-2,-,-,TRBV6-4,TGTGCCAGCAGTCCCTCCGGAGGAGGGATCTACACCTTC,CASSPSGGGIYTF
TRBJ1-1,-,-,TRBV16,TGTGCCAGCAGCCAAGCAGCTGAAGCTTTCTTT,CASSQAAEAFF
TRBJ1-5,TRBD1,few,TRBV6-2/TRBV6-3,TGTGCCAGCGGCCGCGACAGGGACGGTCCCCAGCATTTT,CASGRDRDGPQHF
TRBJ2-5,-,few,TRBV19,TGTGCCAGTACACTGGGGGGATCAATGGAGACCCAGTACTTC,CASTLGGSMETQYF
TRBJ2-3,TRBD2,few,TRBV20-1,TGCAGTGCCGGGACTACCGGCGATACGCAGTATTTT,CSAGTTGDTQYF
TRBJ1-2,TRBD1,-,TRBV12-3/TRBV12-4,TGTGCCAGCAGTCTTCGACAGGGGGCCAACTATGGCTACACCTTC,CASSLRQGANYGYTF
TRBJ1-4,-,-,TRBV20-1,TGCAGTGCTAGGGCCAGGACGGGTGAAAAACTGTTTTTT,CSARARTGEKLFF
TRBJ1-1,-,-,TRBV7-6,TGTGCTAGCAGCCTCGCTGAGAACACTGAAGCTTTCTTT,CASSLAENTEAFF
TRBJ1-6,-,few,TRBV15,TGTGCCACCAGCAAAGGGTGGGGGGGACCTAATTCACCCCTCCACTTT,CATSKGWGGPNSPLHF
TRBJ2-7,TRBD2,-,TRBV7-2,TGTGCCAGCAGCTTTAGCGGGGGGGCATCCCACGAGCAGTACTTC,CASSFSGGASHEQYF
TRBJ1-2,-,few,TRBV6-1,TGTGCCAGCGGTAAGGGGCTCAACTATGGCTACACCTTC,CASGKGLNYGYTF
TRBJ1-6,TRBD1,-,TRBV2,TGTGCCAGCAGGCCCGAGGGACAGGAGAGGAATTCACCCCTCCACTTT,CASRPEGQERNSPLHF
TRBJ2-1,-,few,TRBV7-2,TGTGCCAGCAGCTTAGCGGGAGCAGCCTACAATGAGCAGTTCTTC,CASSLAGAAYNEQFF
TRBJ2-3,-,-,TRBV15,TGTGCCACCAGCAGGGCACTTAGGACACTAACCACAGATACGCAGTATTTT,CATSRALRTLTTDTQYF
TRBJ1-2,TRBD1,-,TRBV6-2/TRBV6-3,TGTGCCAGCAGTTACGACCTCCTAACAGGGGCCCGCCGAGGCCTCTACTATGGCTACACCTTC,CASSYDLLTGARRGLYYGYTF
TRBJ1-1,-,few,TRBV20-1,TGCAGTGCTCCCCGGGGCGGGGGACACAACATGAACACTGAAGCTTTCTTT,CSAPRGGGHNMNTEAFF
TRBJ1-2,-,-,TRBV7-2,TGTGCCAGCAGCTTCTCTATGACAGGCGACCCTAACTATGGCTACACCTTC,CASSFSMTGDPNYGYTF
TRBJ1-5,-,few,TRBV28,TGTGCCAGCAGTTATCCCAACAGGGTTAGGAGCAATCAGCCCCAGCATTTT,CASSYPNRVRSNQPQHF
TRBJ2-2,-,-,TRBV7-3,TGTGCCAGCAGCTTACAGGGACGCCGGAACACCGGGGAGCTGTTTTTT,CASSLQGRRNTGELFF
TRBJ1-1,-,-,TRBV20-1,TGCAGTGCTAGACAGGGAAGCCTTGTCGACACTGAAGCTTTCTTT,CSARQGSLVDTEAFF
TRBJ1-5,-,few,TRBV7-9,TGTGCCAGCAGCCCACCGGGGCCCAATCAGCCCCAGCATTTT,CASSPPGPNQPQHF
TRBJ1-2,-,-,TRBV10-2,TGCGCCAGCAGTGTCTCGAACTATGGCTACACCTTC,CASSVSNYGYTF
TRBJ1-1,-,-,TRBV24-1,TGTGCCACCAGTGACGAGGGTGGCACTGAAGCTTTCTTT,CATSDEGGTEAFF
TRBJ2-2,-,-,TRBV19,TGTGCCACCAGGCGTAGGTCATCCGGGGAGCTGTTTTTT,CATRRRSSGELFF
TRBJ1-3,TRBD1,-,TRBV7-9,TGTGCCAGCCGCCCGGACAGGACTGGAAACACCATATATTTT,CASRPDRTGNTIYF
TRBJ1-1,TRBD1,once,TRBV19,TGTGCCAGTAGTCCAGGACAGGGGGCGCGAGCTTTCTTT,CASSPGQGARAFF
TRBJ2-7,-,few,TRBV6-2/TRBV6-3,TGTGCCAGCAGTTACTATTCCAGGGGCGGTCCCGAGCAGTACTTC,CASSYYSRGGPEQYF
TRBJ1-5,TRBD1,-,TRBV24-1,TGTGCCACCAGTGAGCGGACAGGGGGCAATCAGCCCCAGCATTTT,CATSERTGGNQPQHF
TRBJ2-3,-,-,TRBV11-1,TGTGCCAGCAGCTTGGACATCACAGATACGCAGTATTTT,CASSLDITDTQYF
TRBJ2-3,TRBD1,-,TRBV7-9,TGTGCCAGCAGCTTAGGTTCCGGGACAGGGCCATCAGATACGCAGTATTTT,CASSLGSGTGPSDTQYF
TRBJ2-2,-,-,TRBV11-2,TGTGCCAGCAGCTCGATGAGGGGGGCTCACACCGGGGAGCTGTTTTTT,CASSSMRGAHTGELFF
TRBJ1-1,-,few,TRBV6-1,TGTGCCAGCATTACGGTACTCAACACTGAAGCTTTCTTT,CASITVLNTEAFF
TRBJ1-1,-,-,TRBV20-1,TGCAGTGCTAGAGTCTGGGGGGGTGCTGAGAACACTGAAGCTTTCTTT,CSARVWGGAENTEAFF
TRBJ1-1,-,-,TRBV6-1,TGTGCCATCAGGGAAAGCACTGAAGCTTTCTTT,CAIRESTEAFF
TRBJ2-3,-,few,TRBV2,TGTGCCAGCAGTGATACGAGGGGGACAGATACGCAGTATTTT,CASSDTRGTDTQYF
TRBJ2-2,TRBD2,once,TRBV5-1,TGCGCCAGCAGCTACCTAGCGGGGGGCACCGGGGAGCTGTTTTTT,CASSYLAGGTGELFF
TRBJ2-3,-,few,TRBV7-8,TGTGCCAGCAGCTTAGCAGACACCACAGATACGCAGTATTTT,CASSLADTTDTQYF
TRBJ1-1,-,-,TRBV6-2/TRBV6-3,TGTGCCAGCAGCTCCGACTGGGGCAGGAACACTGAAGCTTTCTTT,CASSSDWGRNTEAFF
TRBJ2-2,TRBD1,once,TRBV6-2/TRBV6-3,TGTGCCAGCACCCGGGACAGGGGGGTCGGGGAGCTGTTTTTT,CASTRDRGVGELFF
TRBJ2-5,TRBD1,-,TRBV11-3,TGTGCCAGCAGCTGGACCGGGACAGGGGTGAAGGAGACCCAGTACTTC,CASSWTGTGVKETQYF
TRBJ1-2,-,few,TRBV20-1,TGCAGTGCTACCTCAAGCGGGAAGATCTATGGCTACACCTTC,CSATSSGKIYGYTF
TRBJ1-2,-,-,TRBV7-2,TGTGCCAGCAGCTTAAACAGGGACTATGGCTACACCTTC,CASSLNRDYGYTF
TRBJ1-6,-,-,TRBV5-1,TGCGCCAGCAGCTTGGTTCCAGAAAATAATTCACCCCTCCACTTT,CASSLVPENNSPLHF
TRBJ1-3,-,-,TRBV6-1,TGTGCCAGCAGTGAGAGGGGGTTAAACACCATATATTTT,CASSERGLNTIYF
TRBJ1-6,-,-,TRBV7-2,TGTGCCAGCAGCATGGGGACCGCCAATTCACCCCTCCACTTT,CASSMGTANSPLHF
TRBJ1-2,-,few,TRBV20-1,TGCAGTGCTAGCCAACCAGGAATACTAGGTGGCTACACCTTC,CSASQPGILGGYTF
TRBJ1-5,-,-,TRBV21-1,TGTGCCAGCAGCAAAGAGGGACGGCTAAGAGGGGGACAGCCCCAGCATTTT,CASSKEGRLRGGQPQHF
TRBJ1-2,TRBD1,-,TRBV27,TGTGCCAGCAGTAACAGACAGGGTTCTGGCTACACCTTC,CASSNRQGSGYTF
TRBJ1-1,-,-,TRBV6-1,TGTGCCAGCAATCACAGCCCGATGAACACTGAAGCTTTCTTT,CASNHSPMNTEAFF
TRBJ2-5,-,-,TRBV7-2,TGTGCCAGCAGCTCCCAGCGGGTGGGCGTAAGTCAAGAGACCCAGTACTTC,CASSSQRVGVSQETQYF
TRBJ1-2,-,-,TRBV27,TGTGCCAGCAGTTTATCGATCCAGGCGGGGGGCTACACCTTC,CASSLSIQAGGYTF
TRBJ2-1,-,-,TRBV4-2,TGTGCCAGCAGCCATAAGAGGGGGGGACATTTCGGGGAGCAGTTCTTC,CASSHKRGGHFGEQFF
TRBJ1-2,-,-,TRBV20-1,TGCAGTGTGCACAAGCCAACCGCTGGCTACACCTTC,CSVHKPTAGYTF
TRBJ1-6,-,-,TRBV7-2,TGTGCCAGCACCTACCTCGGACAGCAGAATTCACCCCTCCACTTT,CASTYLGQQNSPLHF
TRBJ1-1,-,once,TRBV20-1,TGCAGTGCTGGGAGGACTGAAGCTTTCTTT,CSAGRTEAFF